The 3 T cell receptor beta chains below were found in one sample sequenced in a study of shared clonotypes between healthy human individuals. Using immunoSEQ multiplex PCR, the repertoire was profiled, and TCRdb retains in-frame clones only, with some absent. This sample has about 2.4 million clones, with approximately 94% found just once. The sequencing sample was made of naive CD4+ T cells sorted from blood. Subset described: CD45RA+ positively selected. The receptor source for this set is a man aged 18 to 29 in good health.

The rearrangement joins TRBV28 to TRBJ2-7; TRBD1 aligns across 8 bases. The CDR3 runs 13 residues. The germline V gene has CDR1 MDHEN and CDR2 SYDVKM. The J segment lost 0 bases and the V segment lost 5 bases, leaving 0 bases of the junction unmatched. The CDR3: CASSTGGSYEQYF. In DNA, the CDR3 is TGTGCCAGCAGTACAGGGGGCTCCTACGAGCAGTACTTC. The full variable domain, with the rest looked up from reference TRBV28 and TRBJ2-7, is DVKVTQSSRYLVKRTGEKVFLECVQDMDHENMFWYRQDPGLGLRLIYFSYDVKMKEKGDIPEGYSVSREKKERFSLILESASTNQTSMYLCASSTGGSYEQYFGPGTRLTVT.

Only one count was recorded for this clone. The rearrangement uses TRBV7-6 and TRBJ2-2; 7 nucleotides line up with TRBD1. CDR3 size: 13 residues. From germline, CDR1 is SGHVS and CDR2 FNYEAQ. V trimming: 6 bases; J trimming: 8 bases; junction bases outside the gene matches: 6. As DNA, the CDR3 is TGTGCCAGCAGTCAGGGGGTCCCGGGGGAGCTGTTTTTT. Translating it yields CASSQGVPGELFF.

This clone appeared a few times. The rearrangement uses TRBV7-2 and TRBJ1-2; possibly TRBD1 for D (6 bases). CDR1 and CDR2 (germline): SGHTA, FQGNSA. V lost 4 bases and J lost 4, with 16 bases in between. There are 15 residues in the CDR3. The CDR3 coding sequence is TGTGCCAGCAGCTCCCAACGATCGGACAGCTATGGCTACACCTTC. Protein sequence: CASSSQRSDSYGYTF.